What follows are 20 T cell receptor beta chains derived from one specimen sequenced in a study of blood T cell repertoires in COVID-19. Libraries were prepared by immunoSEQ multiplex PCR; TCRdb keeps only in-frame clonotypes and omits some of them. The sample yields hundreds of thousands of clones, approximately 90% seen once. Sequencing used peripheral blood. These receptors were obtained from a woman between 25 and 40 years old with acute or convalescent COVID-19.

V usage is TRBV28 and J usage is TRBJ2-7, with TRBD2 matching over 9 bases. V trimming: 2 bases; J trimming: 4 bases; junction bases outside the gene matches: 6. The V gene's germline CDR1 is MDHEN and CDR2 SYDVKM. The CDR3 is 15 residues long. The CDR3 nucleotides are TGTGCCAGCAGTTTAAATAGCGGGGGATCTTACGAGCAGTACTTC. Translation: CASSLNSGGSYEQYF.

The chain links TRBV4-1 to TRBJ2-2; 9 bases align to TRBD1. The J segment lost 4 bases and the V segment lost 0 bases, leaving 3 bases of the junction unmatched. Germline V gene data show CDR1 as MGHRA and CDR2 as YSYEKL. The CDR3 extends over 16 amino acids. The CDR3 is CASSQEGTGRTGELFF. CDR3 coding DNA: TGCGCCAGCAGCCAAGAAGGGACAGGGCGCACCGGGGAGCTGTTTTTT.

This clone showed up just once. The chain couples TRBV4-1 to TRBJ1-1, with D tentatively TRBD1 (6 bases). Trimming removed 1 base at V and 3 bases at J, with 12 bases between. Per the germline V gene, CDR1 is MGHRA and CDR2 is YSYEKL. This CDR3 has 15 residues. The DNA of the CDR3 is TGCGCCAGCAGCCAAGGGGACACGAGTTACACTGAAGCTTTCTTT. This sequence encodes CASSQGDTSYTEAFF.

The rearrangement joins TRBV10-3 to TRBJ1-5; 8 bases are shared with TRBD1. This CDR3 region has 15 residues. V was pared by 0 bases and J by 7 bases, with 5 bases of the junction left unmatched. Per the germline V gene, CDR1 is ENHRY and CDR2 is SYGVKD. The CDR3 sequence: CAISESTGAGQPQHF. DNA of the CDR3: TGTGCCATCAGTGAGTCGACAGGGGCGGGACAGCCCCAGCATTTT.

The rearrangement links TRBV13 to TRBJ2-2; maybe TRBD2 (5 bases). This CDR3 contains 16 residues. V lost 1 base and J lost 4, with 13 bases in between. The germline V gene encodes CDR1 PRHDT and CDR2 FYEKMQ (reference sequence). The CDR3 here is CASSLDSGEGTGELFF. The DNA of the CDR3 is TGTGCCAGCAGCTTAGACTCCGGGGAAGGCACCGGGGAGCTGTTTTTT.

With regard to this clone: A junction boundary mismatches the germline segment, possibly from a read error. This chain connects TRBV7-7 to TRBJ2-2; TRBD2 matches 7 bases. Germline V lookup: CDR1 SSHAT, CDR2 FNYEAQ (reference sequence). The CDR3 extends over 16 amino acids. The DNA of the CDR3 is TGTGCCAGCACCCTATTGGCCGGGGAGGGCACCGGGAAGCTGTTTTTT. Its translation: CASTLLAGEGTGKLFF.

The J gene is TRBJ1-2, the V gene TRBV4-1, with 7 bases that match TRBD1. The CDR3 has 19 amino acids. Per germline, CDR1 MGHRA and CDR2 YSYEKL. The V and J ends lost 4 bases and 6 bases, in that order; junction bases with no gene match: 23. CDR3 DNA: TGCGCCAGCAGCCCCGTAGGGCCCAGGACAGGCCCGTTGCTTCATGGCTACACCTTC. Translation: CASSPVGPRTGPLLHGYTF.

The V call is TRBV19, the J call TRBJ1-4; the D gene is possibly TRBD1 (6 bases). CDR3 size: 16 residues. Trimming removed 6 bases from V and 4 bases from J, with 18 bases in between. From germline, CDR1 is LNHDA and CDR2 SQIVND (reference sequence). The CDR3 spells CASSTDRTDYNEKLFF. The CDR3 bases are TGTGCCAGTAGCACCGATAGGACAGATTATAATGAAAAACTGTTTTTT.

The V call is TRBV18, the J call TRBJ1-1; D is unclear. Germline assignment: CDR1 KGHSH and CDR2 LQKENI. This CDR3 comprises 15 residues. The V and J ends lost 2 bases and 1 base respectively, with 11 bases between them. The CDR3 coding sequence is TGTGCCAGCTCACCAGCTCAGGTACCGAACACTGAAGCTTTCTTT. This codes for CASSPAQVPNTEAFF.

CDR3: CASGLVILEDRSTGELFF. CDR3 DNA sequence: TGTGCTAGTGGTTTGGTAATTTTAGAGGACAGATCCACCGGGGAGCTGTTTTTT. V gene TRBV12-5 combines with J gene TRBJ2-2, with D perhaps matching TRBD1 (6 bases). The V gene's germline CDR1 is LGHNT and CDR2 FRNRAP. CDR3 size: 18 residues. The V end lost 0 bases, the J end lost 4 bases, and 18 bases lay between the germline ends. Based on the CDR3 plus reference TRBV12-5 and TRBJ2-2, the full variable domain is DARVTQTPRHKVTEMGQEVTMRCQPILGHNTVFWYRQTMMQGLELLAYFRNRAPLDDSGMPKDRFSAEMPDATLATLKIQPSEPRDSAVYFCASGLVILEDRSTGELFFGEGSRLTVL.

This rearrangement joins TRBV7-9 to TRBJ1-2; D is possibly TRBD1 (6 bases). The CDR3 contains 17 residues. The V end lost 2 bases, the J end lost 8 bases, and 24 bases lay between the germline ends. CDR1 and CDR2 (germline): SEHNR, FQNEAQ (reference sequence). CDR3 sequence: CASSLQYRAELSLGYTF. CDR3 bases: TGTGCCAGCAGCTTACAGTACAGGGCAGAATTGTCTCTCGGCTACACCTTC.

J is TRBJ2-1 and V is TRBV30, with no clear D. In germline, CDR1 is GTSNPN, CDR2 SVGIG (reference sequence). V dropped 0 bases and J dropped 1 base, with 10 bases sitting between them. The CDR3 sequence is 15 residues long. The CDR3 coding sequence is TGTGCCTGGAGTGTAGGTAGGAGATCCTACAATGAGCAGTTCTTC. It translates to CAWSVGRRSYNEQFF.

The CDR3 loop reads CASSLQAAAGETQYF. The CDR3 DNA reads TGCGCCAGCAGCTTACAAGCGGCGGCGGGGGAGACCCAGTACTTC. The rearrangement uses TRBV5-1 and TRBJ2-5; weak D call: TRBD2 (6 bases). Trimming shortened V by 2 bases and J by 5 bases, and 16 bases separated the two germline ends. Germline CDR1 and CDR2: SGHRS and YFSETQ. CDR3 length: 15 residues.

The chain employs TRBV6-5 and TRBJ1-4; no definite D call. The germline CDR1 and CDR2 sequences are MNHEY and SVGAGI. Trimming shortened V by 0 bases and J by 7 bases, and 12 bases separated the two germline ends. The length of the CDR3 is 15 residues. CDR3 protein: CASSYSGRVTEKLFF. DNA for the CDR3: TGTGCCAGCAGTTACTCCGGGAGGGTAACTGAAAAACTGTTTTTT.

The chain is built from TRBV18 and TRBJ1-1, with D maybe TRBD1 (5 bases). The CDR3 is made up of 14 amino acids. V was clipped by 1 base and J by 4 bases, with 10 bases between them. The germline gives CDR1 KGHSH, CDR2 LQKENI. In DNA form, the CDR3 reads TGTGCCAGCTCACCACTGGGGCAGGGCACTGAAGCTTTCTTT. Translated, it gives CASSPLGQGTEAFF.

This chain uses TRBV27 with TRBJ1-1; D perhaps matches TRBD1 (5 bases). CDR1 and CDR2 from the germline V gene are MNHEY and SMNVEV (reference sequence). The CDR3 totals 13 residues. The V and J ends lost 3 bases and 5 bases respectively, with 10 bases between them. The CDR3 nucleotides read TGTGCCAGCAGTTTGGGGGGTCGGACTGAAGCTTTCTTT. Encoded protein: CASSLGGRTEAFF.

This clone has only one observation. The V gene is TRBV29-1, the J gene TRBJ2-7; 10 bases line up with TRBD2. The V gene's germline CDR1 is SQVTM and CDR2 ANQGSEA. V lost 7 bases, J lost 5 bases, and 11 bases stayed unmatched. The CDR3 is 14 residues long. CDR3 sequence reads: CSASGLAEGNEQYF. CDR3 nucleotide sequence: TGCAGCGCCAGCGGACTAGCGGAAGGCAACGAGCAGTACTTC.

The chain couples TRBV7-6 to TRBJ1-2, with a tentative D call TRBD1 (5 bases). Trimming shortened V by 5 bases and J by 4 bases, and 17 bases separated the two germline ends. This CDR3 is 15 amino acids long. Looked up from germline, CDR1 is SGHVS and CDR2 is FNYEAQ. The CDR3 DNA reads TGTGCCAGCAGCGCCGTAAGGGGCGGGGGCTATGGCTACACCTTC. Protein: CASSAVRGGGYGYTF.

This chain connects TRBV5-4 to TRBJ2-1; the D is unclear. V lost 4 bases to trimming and J lost 6 bases, with 17 bases between them. The CDR3 extends over 15 amino acids. Germline CDR1 reads SGHNT; CDR2 reads YYREEE (reference sequence). The DNA for the CDR3 is TGTGCCAGCAGCCGAAACCTTCAGGTTATCAATGAGCAGTTCTTC. Translation: CASSRNLQVINEQFF.

The CDR3 is CASSLGPGTGYGYTF. The CDR3 DNA reads as TGCGCCAGCAGCTTGGGCCCCGGGACAGGGTATGGCTACACCTTC. V gene TRBV5-1 combines with J gene TRBJ1-2; the match to TRBD1 covers 9 bases. Per germline, CDR1 SGHRS and CDR2 YFSETQ. This CDR3 has 15 residues. J gave up 5 bases and V 0 bases, and 5 bases lay outside the gene matches. The entire variable domain, with the rest obtained from reference TRBV5-1 and TRBJ1-2, is as follows: KAGVTQTPRYLIKTRGQQVTLSCSPISGHRSVSWYQQTPGQGLQFLFEYFSETQRNKGNFPGRFSGRQFSNSRSEMNVSTLELGDSALYLCASSLGPGTGYGYTFGSGTRLTVV.